This TCR beta chain was captured by sequencing in a study of T cells after yellow fever vaccination. Remarks on this clonotype: Its target is unknown.

From the 5' RACE reads, TCRdb called clonotypes with MiXCR, one entry per CDR3 protein. The repertoire holds about 260,000 distinct CDR3 sequences, with around 4.9% as singletons. Germline CDR1 SGHNT, CDR2 YYREEE (reference sequence). The CDR3 totals 15 residues. V lost 1 base, J lost 5 bases, and 14 bases lay in between. General observations from the study: Clonotypes found in both CD4 and CD8 compartments made up a small share.

V is TRBV5-4 and J is TRBJ2-3; D is perhaps TRBD1 (6 bases). The specimen comprised CD4+ T cells sorted from PBMCs, sampled on the day of the yellow fever booster vaccination. The TCR originated in a man aged 18 to 30 who received the YFV17D yellow fever vaccine. The CDR3 DNA is TGTGCCAGCAGCTTGTACTTATTACAGGGAGATACGCAGTATTTT. This codes for CASSLYLLQGDTQYF.